This T cell receptor (beta chain) was recovered during a study of blood T cell repertoires in COVID-19. Study background: Both acute and convalescent COVID-19 samples were obtained from the United States, Italy and Spain.

After removal of 4 bases from V and 5 bases from J, the junction contained 7 bases not matched to a gene. CDR1 is SGHDN and CDR2 is FVKESK in the germline V gene. This CDR3 is 16 amino acids long. This clone was counted a few times. Original methodology: Reference gene primer amplification in the assay estimated nucleated cell counts. The assay was immunoSEQ multiplex PCR, and TCRdb's table has in-frame clones only and misses some. D and trimming were read from the DNA, whereas the V and J calls and clone size are those reported in that table. Found here are about 20,000 clones, 75% to 85% of them singletons; the top ten hold approximately 53%.

The sequence was obtained from a man older than 75 with acute or convalescent COVID-19. The chain carries TRBV14 and TRBJ2-1; 11 nucleotides match TRBD2. What was sequenced was peripheral blood. DNA of the CDR3: TGTGCCAGCAGCCGGAAACCGGGACTAGCGGACAATGAGCAGTTCTTC. Translated: CASSRKPGLADNEQFF.